The 9 T cell receptor beta chains presented below share a single source sample, sequenced in a study of CD8 T cells in ankylosing spondylitis. These TCRs are of unknown antigen specificity. One entry per CDR3 protein results from TCRdb running MiXCR on the 5' RACE reads. The sample has around 450,000 distinct CDR3 sequences, roughly a quarter seen once; the top ten hold 0.75% to 0.9%. Overall study findings and caveats: Roughly eight highly homologous variants made up a TCR beta motif that seemed to typify ankylosing spondylitis blood.

The specimen was blood, either unsorted or a sorted T cell fraction (not recorded which). The receptors originated from a male donor with ankylosing spondylitis.

This clonotype has a handful of counts. The V gene is TRBV11-2, the J gene TRBJ2-1; D not certain. Germline values: CDR1 SGHAT, CDR2 FQNNGV. V shed 1 base and J shed 4 bases, with 11 bases lying between them. The CDR3 spans 15 residues. Here the CDR3 reads CASSLGPPAYNEQFF. The CDR3 nucleotides read TGTGCCAGCAGCTTAGGTCCGCCAGCTTACAATGAGCAGTTCTTC.

There are a few counts of this clonotype. V is TRBV14 and J is TRBJ2-7; tentatively, D is TRBD2 (5 bases). CDR1 SGHDN and CDR2 FVKESK come from the germline V gene. The V and J ends lost 4 bases and 10 bases respectively, with 17 bases between them. This CDR3 contains 13 residues. For the CDR3, the DNA is TGTGCCAGCAGCCGGGCGGCGGTCGGGAACCAGTACTTC. This gives the protein CASSRAAVGNQYF.

In this sample, this clonotype turned up a few times. The chain couples TRBV20-1 to TRBJ2-1, with D possibly TRBD2 on 5 matching bases. The CDR3 sequence is 15 residues long. The ends were cut back, 0 bases at V and 4 bases at J, with 13 bases in the middle. CDR1 and CDR2 from the germline V gene are DFQATT and SNEGSKA (reference sequence). The CDR3 here is CSARDLVASYNEQFF. CDR3 bases: TGCAGTGCTAGAGATTTGGTAGCGTCATACAATGAGCAGTTCTTC.

The table lists this clonotype with a few counts. Here the CDR3 reads CSALRASSYNEQFF. DNA of the CDR3: TGCAGTGCTCTGAGAGCAAGCTCCTACAATGAGCAGTTCTTC. The chain recombines TRBV20-1 with TRBJ2-1; D not resolved. V lost 5 bases to trimming and J lost 0 bases, with 11 bases between them. The CDR3 is 14 amino acids. In germline, CDR1 is DFQATT, CDR2 SNEGSKA (reference sequence).

This clonotype was seen a handful of times. The chain employs TRBV29-1 and TRBJ2-3, with 9 bases matching TRBD1. Germline V lookup: CDR1 SQVTM, CDR2 ANQGSEA. This CDR3 has 14 residues. The CDR3: CTASPGQGTGTQYF. CDR3 nucleotides: TGCACTGCATCCCCGGGACAGGGAACCGGTACGCAGTATTTT.

This rearrangement joins TRBV5-1 to TRBJ2-1, with 8 bases identical to TRBD1. J lost 7 bases, V lost 4 bases, and 10 bases had no gene match. CDR1 and CDR2 from the germline V gene are SGHRS and YFSETQ. This CDR3 is built from 15 residues. The CDR3 reads CASSVGPGTGNEQFF. CDR3 DNA: TGCGCCAGCAGCGTCGGACCCGGGACAGGTAATGAGCAGTTCTTC.

The sample holds a few counts of this clonotype. V usage is TRBV5-6 and J usage is TRBJ2-7, with TRBD1 matching 7 bases. CDR3 size: 13 residues. Losses at the gene ends were 3 bases for V and 3 bases for J; bases not matched to a gene: 3. Germline V CDR1 and CDR2: SGHDT, YYEEEE. In nucleotides, the CDR3 is TGTGCCAGCAGCTGGGACAGAGTCTACGAGCAGTACGTC. Amino acid sequence: CASSWDRVYEQYV.

This chain connects TRBV9 to TRBJ1-1; D not certain. The length of the CDR3 is 14 residues. V gave up 2 bases and J gave up 4 bases, with 12 bases separating them. Per germline, CDR1 SGDLS and CDR2 YYNGEE. CDR3 in amino acids: CASSVTRTGTEAFF. DNA of the CDR3: TGTGCCAGCAGCGTGACACGGACTGGCACTGAAGCTTTCTTT.

The chain uses TRBV12-3 or TRBV12-4 and TRBJ1-6, with TRBD1 as a possible D gene (6 bases). The CDR3 spans 15 residues. Trimming pared 0 bases from V and 7 bases from J, leaving 10 bases between. The CDR3, as DNA: TGTGCCAGCAGTTTAGCGGGGGCGCCAAATTCACCCCTCCACTTT. Its translation is CASSLAGAPNSPLHF.